The text below deals with one T cell receptor beta chain. Its recognized antigen is unknown. It has no much larger one-base neighbor in the sample; base qualities were not kept. Here V drops 6 bases and J drops 4 bases, and the junction holds 5 bases not matched to any gene. For CDR1 and CDR2, the germline V gene (reference sequence) lists DFQATT and SNEGSKA. The CDR3 sequence holds 14 residues, the cysteine and phenylalanine included. Only the CDR3 region is kept as DNA, spanning 42 bases read in frame from base 1. Sequenced on an Illumina MiSeq. TCRdb handled the public reads itself, with Q25 trimming in fastp and clone calling in MiXCR, and kept productive beta chains. Under each unique CDR3 protein, matching rows form one entry showing the most common genes and DNA. The sample table records over 55,000 distinct CDR3 sequences; approximately 47% of these occur just once. The ten largest clones represent more than 2% of the sample.

The entry originates in a study of type 1 regulatory T cells (dated by TCRdb to the early 2020s). In terms of the full investigation: An in vitro protocol by which a Tr1-enriched, alloantigen-specific CD4 T cell product named T-allo10 was generated was characterized in the study. T-allo10 was under clinical evaluation in patients with hematological malignancies receiving allogeneic hematopoietic stem cell transplantation. Results the study describes overall, beyond this receptor: Compared with non-Tr1 cells, Tr1 cells had a narrower TCR repertoire, and the study took this difference to reflect clonal expansion driven by alloantigen.

This clonotype was obtained from a human donor in good health. The sequenced material came from cultured non-Tr1 T cells, either the whole culture or a sorted T cell fraction (not recorded which). The cell subset or site label for this specimen denotes: non-Tr1 population from the T-allo10 product. The chain employs TRBV20-1 and TRBJ2-2; 10 bases in the middle match TRBD2. CDR3 loop: CSAKRGGRTGELFF. DNA sequence: TGCAGTGCAAAGCGGGGGGGACGCACCGGGGAGCTGTTTTTT.